The 22 T cell receptor beta chains below all came from one sample that was sequenced in a study of shared clonotypes between healthy human individuals. Here immunoSEQ multiplex PCR was the method, and the copy in TCRdb shows in-frame clones only, minus some. The table lists about 2 million clones, 90% to 95% of them singletons. Sequenced material: naive CD4+ T cells sorted from blood. Subset given: CD45RA+ positively selected. Receptor source: a man aged 18 to 29 in good health.

The gene calls are TRBV7-9 and TRBJ1-2; D unresolved. The CDR3 spans 13 residues. V was shortened by 4 bases and J by 8 bases, with 14 bases between the two germline ends. Germline V lookup: CDR1 SEHNR, CDR2 FQNEAQ (reference sequence). CDR3 residues: CASSSFGDRGYTF. In nucleotides, the CDR3 is TGTGCCAGCAGCTCGTTCGGGGATCGCGGCTACACCTTC.

The chain is built from TRBV5-1 and TRBJ1-1; 10 positions match TRBD1. Trimming cost V 4 bases and J 4 bases; bases outside gene matches: 7. The CDR3 spans 15 residues. Looked up from germline, CDR1 is SGHRS and CDR2 is YFSETQ. The CDR3 is CASSPWDRGFTEAFF. The CDR3 DNA sequence: TGCGCCAGCAGCCCGTGGGACAGGGGATTCACTGAAGCTTTCTTT.

The V and J genes are TRBV10-1 and TRBJ1-6; 9 positions match TRBD1. This CDR3 region has 15 residues. CDR1 is WNHNN and CDR2 is SYGVQD in the germline V gene (reference sequence). Trimming cost V 6 bases and J 7 bases; bases outside gene matches: 7. The CDR3 reads CASSPWTGENSPLHF. As DNA, the CDR3 is TGCGCCAGCAGCCCATGGACAGGGGAAAATTCACCCCTCCACTTT.

The count of this clone is one. This chain links TRBV10-3 with TRBJ2-5; tentatively, D is TRBD2 (6 bases). With 4 bases removed from V and 4 bases from J, the gap between germline ends came to 19 bases. CDR1 is ENHRY, CDR2 SYGVKD, per germline. The CDR3 has 16 residues. CDR3 residues: CAISGGLGTSLETQYF. CDR3 DNA sequence: TGTGCCATCAGTGGGGGATTGGGGACTTCTCTAGAGACCCAGTACTTC.

The chain links TRBV7-9 to TRBJ1-1; possibly TRBD1 for D (5 bases). The CDR3 sequence is 13 residues long. CDR1 SEHNR and CDR2 FQNEAQ come from the germline V gene (reference sequence). V dropped 5 bases and J dropped 5 bases, with 12 bases sitting between them. CDR3 coding DNA: TGTGCCAGCAGCCCGCAGGGCTGGACTGAAGCTTTCTTT. It specifies CASSPQGWTEAFF.

The chain recombines TRBV10-3 with TRBJ2-7; 8 bases match TRBD1. This CDR3 contains 13 residues. Germline CDR1 is ENHRY and CDR2 is SYGVKD. With 8 bases clipped from V and 1 base from J, the junction kept 4 bases outside the gene matches. The CDR3 loop reads CAIGQGDSYEQYF. Written as DNA, the CDR3 is TGTGCCATCGGACAGGGTGATTCCTACGAGCAGTACTTC.

This chain uses TRBV7-9 with TRBJ2-7; D is possibly TRBD1 (5 bases). Trimming removed 2 bases at V and 1 base at J, with 12 bases between. CDR3 size: 15 residues. Germline CDR1 reads SEHNR; CDR2 reads FQNEAQ (reference sequence). The CDR3 loop reads CASSLNAGFSYEQYF. In nucleotides, the CDR3 is TGTGCCAGCAGCTTAAACGCAGGGTTTTCCTACGAGCAGTACTTC.

This chain connects TRBV7-9 to TRBJ2-3; TRBD2 matches at 16 bases. Germline V lookup: CDR1 SEHNR, CDR2 FQNEAQ (reference sequence). The CDR3 has 17 residues. The ends lost 6 bases at V and 4 bases at J; junction bases unmatched: 7. CDR3 sequence: CASRTAGLAGGADTQYF. In DNA, the CDR3 is TGTGCCAGCAGGACAGCGGGACTAGCGGGAGGGGCAGATACGCAGTATTTT. Variable domain in full (rest from reference TRBV7-9 and TRBJ2-3): DTGVSQNPRHKITKRGQNVTFRCDPISEHNRLYWYRQTLGQGPEFLTYFQNEAQLEKSRLLSDRFSAERPKGSFSTLEIQRTEQGDSAMYLCASRTAGLAGGADTQYFGPGTRLTVL.

This rearrangement joins TRBV10-3 to TRBJ2-3; D remains ambiguous. This CDR3 region has 12 residues. V gave up 7 bases and J gave up 4 bases, with 9 bases separating them. Germline V gene lookup returns CDR1 ENHRY and CDR2 SYGVKD. The DNA of the CDR3 is TGTGCCATCAAAAATGCGGCAGATACGCAGTATTTT. Its protein product is CAIKNAADTQYF.

J is TRBJ2-3 and V is TRBV2; D not certain. Looked up from germline, CDR1 is SNHLY and CDR2 is FYNNEI. V lost 7 bases, J lost 5 bases, and 10 bases lay in between. CDR3 size: 12 residues. The CDR3 is CASTLVGDTQYF. CDR3 DNA: TGTGCCAGCACGCTAGTAGGAGATACGCAGTATTTT.

J is TRBJ2-1 and V is TRBV15; 14 bases map to TRBD2. The CDR3 has 20 residues. In germline, CDR1 is LNHNV, CDR2 YYDKDF (reference sequence). Trimming cost V 5 bases and J 4 bases; bases outside gene matches: 16. CDR3 sequence reads: CATSGPPGTSGSARYNEQFF. CDR3 coding DNA: TGTGCCACCAGCGGACCACCGGGGACTAGCGGGAGTGCGAGGTACAATGAGCAGTTCTTC.

CDR3 bases: TGCGCCAGCAGCCGAGCGGGGGTAGACACAGATACGCAGTATTTT. Its protein is CASSRAGVDTDTQYF. The chain combines TRBV5-1 with TRBJ2-3, with 8 bases fitting TRBD2. The CDR3 runs to 15 residues. Germline-derived CDR1 and CDR2 are SGHRS and YFSETQ. The V segment lost 4 bases and the J segment 2 bases; nucleotides outside the gene matches: 6. Together with reference TRBV5-1 and TRBJ2-3, the CDR3 gives the full variable domain: KAGVTQTPRYLIKTRGQQVTLSCSPISGHRSVSWYQQTPGQGLQFLFEYFSETQRNKGNFPGRFSGRQFSNSRSEMNVSTLELGDSALYLCASSRAGVDTDTQYFGPGTRLTVL.

V usage is TRBV30 and J usage is TRBJ2-5; 9 nucleotides agree with TRBD1. CDR1 is GTSNPN and CDR2 is SVGIG in the germline V gene (reference sequence). J was trimmed by 5 bases and V by 7 bases; bases with no gene match: 5. The CDR3 is 12 residues long. The CDR3 region is CAYRGLGETQYF. The CDR3 DNA reads TGTGCCTACAGGGGGCTAGGCGAGACCCAGTACTTC.

The chain combines TRBV30 with TRBJ2-5; possibly TRBD2 for D (6 bases). V lost 3 bases and J lost 3, with 11 bases in between. The CDR3 consists of 13 residues. Germline lookup yields CDR1 GTSNPN and CDR2 SVGIG (reference sequence). The CDR3 region is CAWRAGPKETQYF. The CDR3 nucleotides read TGTGCCTGGAGGGCGGGGCCCAAAGAGACCCAGTACTTC.

J is TRBJ2-2 and V is TRBV4-1, with 8 bases lining up with TRBD2. The junction had 5 bases not matched to a gene; V was cut back by 4 bases and J by 4 bases. Looked up from germline, CDR1 is MGHRA and CDR2 is YSYEKL. The CDR3 sequence is 15 residues long. CDR3 DNA: TGCGCCAGCAGCCCGCGAAGCGGGAGCACCGGGGAGCTGTTTTTT. As protein: CASSPRSGSTGELFF.

The V call is TRBV7-2, the J call TRBJ1-3; D call uncertain. Germline CDR1 reads SGHTA; CDR2 reads FQGNSA. This CDR3 is 17 amino acids long. Trimming took 5 bases from V and 2 from J, leaving 19 bases between them. In DNA, the CDR3 is TGTGCCAGCAGCCCCGATTTATATGATCGGGCTGGAAACACCATATATTTT. Translated, it gives CASSPDLYDRAGNTIYF.

This clone occurred a few times. This chain joins TRBV6-1 and TRBJ2-4, with 8 bases fitting TRBD2. J was trimmed by 6 bases and V by 2 bases; bases with no gene match: 0. Germline CDR1 is MNHNS and CDR2 is SASEGT. This CDR3 comprises 13 residues. In DNA form, the CDR3 reads TGTGCCAGCAGTGAAAGCGGGAGAAACATTCAGTACTTC. Protein: CASSESGRNIQYF.

In this sample, this clone turned up once. The chain carries TRBV7-2 and TRBJ1-2; the match to TRBD1 covers 10 bases. The CDR3 totals 14 residues. V gave up 5 bases and J gave up 4 bases; unmatched junction bases: 4. The germline CDR1 and CDR2 sequences are SGHTA and FQGNSA. The CDR3 nucleotides are TGTGCCAGCAGCCGGACAGGGGGTGGCTATGGCTACACCTTC. It translates to CASSRTGGGYGYTF.

The chain uses TRBV7-9 and TRBJ1-2; D unresolved. Looked up from germline, CDR1 is SEHNR and CDR2 is FQNEAQ (reference sequence). CDR3 length: 12 amino acids. The V end lost 6 bases, the J end lost 4 bases, and 9 bases lay between the germline ends. Here the CDR3 reads CASSLPGYGYTF. CDR3 DNA: TGTGCCAGCAGTTTACCGGGCTATGGCTACACCTTC.

The rearrangement uses TRBV5-1 and TRBJ2-5; a possible D gene is TRBD2 (5 bases). V was cut by 3 bases and J by 4 bases, with 13 bases left in between. The CDR3 is 14 amino acids. Per germline, CDR1 SGHRS and CDR2 YFSETQ. This CDR3 is CASSWEPEGETQYF. The CDR3 DNA is TGCGCCAGCAGCTGGGAGCCTGAGGGAGAGACCCAGTACTTC.

The chain carries TRBV6-5 and TRBJ1-4; the D is unclear. V gave up 0 bases and J gave up 3 bases, with 8 bases separating them. The germline gives CDR1 MNHEY, CDR2 SVGAGI. CDR3 length: 15 amino acids. CDR3 DNA: TGTGCCAGCAGTTACTCAAGGGTGTCTAATGAAAAACTGTTTTTT. Protein sequence: CASSYSRVSNEKLFF.

V and J are TRBV6-5 and TRBJ2-5; 7 nucleotides align to TRBD1. CDR1 and CDR2 from the germline V gene are MNHEY and SVGAGI. There are 11 residues in the CDR3. Germline trimming cut 6 bases from V and 7 bases from J; bases unmatched to any gene: 2. The DNA of the CDR3 is TGTGCCAGCAGGGACAGGAGGACCCAGTACTTC. Translated, it gives CASRDRRTQYF.